This T cell receptor beta chain was captured in a study (dated by TCRdb to 2015 to 2017). Concerning the study at large: Whether tumor-infiltrating Tregs in breast cancer are recruited from blood Tregs or converted in situ from other CD4+ T cell subsets was tested. The paper as a whole reports these results and caveats: Tumor-infiltrating Treg TCR alpha and beta sequences overlapped most with tumor naive CD4+ T cells, then with blood naive CD4+ T cells. In terms of TCR gene usage, tumor memory CD4+ T cells clustered together with blood and lymph node memory CD4+ cells, as well as with lymph node naive CD4+ cells. The validation in the larger cohort was limited to a single TCR beta V-J rearrangement instead of whole repertoires.

Trimming costs V 5 bases and J 1 base, and their ends lie 15 bases apart. For CDR1 and CDR2, the germline V gene (reference sequence) lists DFQATT and SNEGSKA. The CDR3, from cysteine to phenylalanine, totals 14 residues. Only the CDR3 portion is preserved as DNA: 42 bases, with reading frame beginning at the first base. Tregs were isolated as CD4+CD25+CD127-/low cells. Tregs, naive and memory CD4+ T cells from tumor, blood and ipsilateral draining lymph nodes of 4 or 5 breast cancer patients underwent full-length TCR alpha and beta sequencing. Tumor tissue and lymph nodes obtained by ipsilateral axillary dissection were perfused with PBS, cut into small pieces and digested using collagenase I and hyaluronidase. Ficoll density gradient centrifugation was used to isolate mononuclear cells from lymph nodes or from 45 to 50 ml of peripheral blood. A purity exceeding 90% was confirmed by FACS for the sorted cell populations.

Full-length TCR variable regions were amplified by 5' RACE PCR with constant-region reverse primers, followed by semi-nested PCR with Nested Universal Primer A. The ReliaPrep RNA Cell Miniprep System was used to extract total RNA, which was then reverse transcribed into 5'RACE-ready cDNA with the SMARTer RACE 5'/3' Kit. Full-length TCR alpha and beta libraries were barcoded with multiplex adaptors and sequenced on an Illumina MiSeq. The paper's data handling went like this. For each of nine subset-tissue groups, sequencing data from the five patients were pooled, and the groups were then compared using unsupervised clustering of TCR gene usage. The Morisita-Horn index, with shared sequences weighted by their contribution to each repertoire, was used to calculate repertoire similarity. Through fastp at Q25 and MiXCR, TCRdb rebuilt clones from the public reads, retaining in-frame beta chains. Entries are consolidated by CDR3 protein sequence, retaining the most common genes and DNA. TCRdb, not the authors, supplied the V and J calls. This sample lists 35,000 to 45,000 distinct CDR3 sequences; roughly 23% were detected once. Jointly, the top ten make up 4.3% of the sample.

This clonotype was seen only a few times. There is no known antigen for this receptor. No qualities accompany the bases; no much larger clone lies one base away. Sequencing was done on a sample of Tregs sorted from a lymph node. The rearranged segments are TRBV20-1 and TRBJ2-7; matching of 5 bases hints at TRBD2 as the D gene. This sequence was found in a female donor with breast cancer. CDR3 reads: CSAAPGSLSYEQYF. The DNA is as follows: TGCAGTGCTGCCCCGGGGTCTCTTTCCTACGAGCAGTACTTC.